This passage covers 21 T cell receptor beta chains from one sample sequenced in a study of T cells in Graves' hyperthyroidism and ophthalmopathy. TCR beta CDR3 regions were amplified from RNA. The study used the HTBI primer set for a first-round RT-PCR of the TCR CDR3. One entry per CDR3 protein, called by TCRdb with MiXCR from the multiplex PCR reads. The sample lists under 700,000 distinct CDR3 sequences, over 15% seen once, with 18% in the top ten. The sample was blood. Receptors were obtained from a young woman with Graves' hyperthyroidism.

This clonotype was recorded at least ten times. CDR3 DNA sequence: TGCAGTGCTAGAGATCCGGGGAAGACCCAGTACTTC. Translated: CSARDPGKTQYF. This chain uses TRBV20-1 with TRBJ2-5, with a possible D match to TRBD2 (5 bases). Germline V gives CDR1 DFQATT, CDR2 SNEGSKA (reference sequence). V was pared by 0 bases and J by 6 bases, with 8 bases between. This CDR3 spans 12 amino acids.

This clonotype was seen a handful of times. This rearrangement joins TRBV20-1 to TRBJ2-7; 8 bases are shared with TRBD2. The CDR3 covers 14 residues. V was clipped by 5 bases and J by 2 bases; unmatched bases: 8. CDR1 and CDR2 (germline): DFQATT, SNEGSKA (reference sequence). This chain's CDR3 is CSAPSGSPPYEQYF. In DNA, the CDR3 is TGCAGTGCTCCGAGCGGGAGCCCGCCCTACGAGCAGTACTTC.

The chain carries TRBV12-3 or TRBV12-4 and TRBJ1-1; D ambiguous. This CDR3 contains 12 residues. V was shortened by 6 bases and J by 2 bases, with 7 bases between the two germline ends. The CDR3 nucleotides are TGTGCCAGCAGGATCTCAAACACTGAAGCTTTCTTT. This encodes CASRISNTEAFF.

This clonotype was detected ten times or more. The rearrangement joins TRBV28 to TRBJ2-7, with D unresolved. The CDR3 length is 14 residues. Germline V lookup: CDR1 MDHEN, CDR2 SYDVKM. Trimming cost V 11 bases and J 3 bases, with 20 bases left between them. CDR3 residues: CAVLTKGRNYEQYF. In nucleotides, the CDR3 is TGTGCCGTCTTGACGAAGGGTAGAAACTACGAGCAGTACTTC.

This clonotype was picked up many times. The chain carries TRBV5-6 and TRBJ1-1; 8 bases match TRBD1. The CDR3 has 13 residues. V was clipped by 4 bases and J by 10 bases; unmatched bases: 9. Germline CDR1 reads SGHDT; CDR2 reads YYEEEE. The CDR3 is CASSTAGGRGAFF. CDR3 nucleotide sequence: TGTGCCAGCAGCACTGCAGGGGGCCGCGGAGCTTTCTTT.

Many counts were recorded for this clonotype. The gene calls are TRBV6-1 and TRBJ2-2, with a weak D call TRBD1 (5 bases). The length of the CDR3 is 15 residues. Germline V CDR1 and CDR2: MNHNS, SASEGT. Between the trimmed V and J ends, which lost 1 base and 3 bases, there was a span of 9 bases. DNA for the CDR3: TGTGCCAGCAGTGAAGGGGGCGCGCACACCGGGGAGCTGTTTTTT. It translates to CASSEGGAHTGELFF.

This chain connects TRBV28 to TRBJ1-2, with unresolved D. The V and J ends lost 3 bases and 8 bases respectively, with 10 bases between them. The CDR3 has 12 amino acids. Germline values: CDR1 MDHEN, CDR2 SYDVKM. CDR3 loop: CASSLPYRGYTF. DNA of the CDR3: TGTGCCAGCAGTTTGCCGTATCGCGGCTACACCTTC.

This clonotype appeared many times. The gene calls are TRBV6-2 or TRBV6-3 and TRBJ1-2; D remains ambiguous. CDR3 length equals 15 residues. Germline V gene data show CDR1 as MNHEY and CDR2 as SVGEGT. The V end lost 0 bases, the J end lost 6 bases, and 14 bases lay between the germline ends. Here the CDR3 reads CASSYSELRADGYTF. As DNA, the CDR3 is TGTGCCAGCAGTTACTCTGAATTGCGGGCGGATGGCTACACCTTC.

This clonotype was counted at least ten times. V and J are TRBV12-3 or TRBV12-4 and TRBJ2-3, with 7 nucleotides matching TRBD1. V shed 8 bases and J 3 bases; nucleotides not matched to a gene: 14. The CDR3 spans 16 residues. CDR3: CASGPPQGSGTDTQYF. For the CDR3, the DNA is TGTGCCAGCGGCCCCCCACAGGGGAGTGGGACAGATACGCAGTATTTT.

This clonotype was detected ten times or more. The chain joins TRBV20-1 to TRBJ2-1; 11 bases match TRBD2. The germline V gene has CDR1 DFQATT and CDR2 SNEGSKA (reference sequence). The CDR3 length is 16 residues. J was trimmed by 7 bases and V by 0 bases; bases with no gene match: 8. DNA for the CDR3: TGCAGTGCTAGAGACATACTAGCGGGAGAGGTAAATGAGCAGTTCTTC. Translating gives CSARDILAGEVNEQFF.

The chain recombines TRBV10-2 with TRBJ2-1, with TRBD2 matching 9 bases. The CDR3 is 15 residues long. Germline V gene data show CDR1 as WSHSY and CDR2 as SAAADI. Trimming removed 6 bases from V and 4 bases from J; junction bases left unmatched: 7. The CDR3 here is CASREGLAPYNEQFF. In nucleotides, the CDR3 is TGCGCCAGCAGAGAAGGACTAGCGCCATACAATGAGCAGTTCTTC.

V is TRBV5-1 and J is TRBJ1-1; the D is unclear. From germline, CDR1 is SGHRS and CDR2 YFSETQ. V shed 0 bases and J shed 1 base, with 10 bases lying between them. The CDR3 consists of 15 residues. The CDR3 DNA sequence: TGCGCCAGCAGCTTGGTTCCAGGCCCGAACACTGAAGCTTTCTTT. Encoded protein: CASSLVPGPNTEAFF.

The gene calls are TRBV4-2 and TRBJ1-3; TRBD1 matches 7 bases. Trimming cost V 1 base and J 1 base; bases outside gene matches: 1. The germline gives CDR1 LGHNA, CDR2 YNFKEQ. The CDR3 loop spans 15 amino acids. The CDR3 is CASSQAGQSGNTIYF. CDR3 nucleotide sequence: TGTGCCAGCAGCCAAGCGGGACAGTCTGGAAACACCATATATTTT.

A few counts support this clonotype. The chain combines TRBV27 with TRBJ1-5, with a tentative D call TRBD1 (5 bases). Trimming left V 8 bases short and J 3 bases short, with 11 bases between. The length of the CDR3 is 13 residues. Germline loops: CDR1 MNHEY, CDR2 SMNVEV (reference sequence). The CDR3 DNA reads as TGTGCCAGCGGGAGGGGCGCCAATCAGCCCCAGCATTTT. Translation gives CASGRGANQPQHF.

There are many counts of this clonotype. V and J are TRBV6-5 and TRBJ2-7; tentatively, D is TRBD1 or TRBD2 (5 bases each). The CDR3 has 15 residues. Germline CDR1 reads MNHEY; CDR2 reads SVGAGI. Trimming cost V 0 bases and J 2 bases, with 11 bases left between them. In DNA, the CDR3 is TGTGCCAGCAGTTACTCCGGTGGGGGTCCCTACGAGCAGTACTTC. Its translation is CASSYSGGGPYEQYF.

The table lists this clonotype with a few counts. The chain links TRBV20-1 to TRBJ2-1; D possibly corresponds to TRBD1 (5 bases). The germline V and J ends were trimmed by 3 bases and 0 bases, with 15 bases remaining between them. Germline lookup yields CDR1 DFQATT and CDR2 SNEGSKA (reference sequence). The CDR3 sequence is 16 residues long. The CDR3 DNA follows: TGCAGTGCTAGTTCCCCGTCCCAGGGCTCCTACAATGAGCAGTTCTTC. Protein sequence: CSASSPSQGSYNEQFF.

The sample holds many counts of this clonotype. The rearrangement joins TRBV13 to TRBJ2-5; 8 bases are shared with TRBD2. J lost 2 bases, V lost 7 bases, and 6 bases had no gene match. The CDR3 extends over 14 amino acids. Germline assignment: CDR1 PRHDT and CDR2 FYEKMQ (reference sequence). This CDR3 reads CASIKGLEQETQYF. The CDR3 nucleotides are TGTGCCAGCATCAAGGGACTAGAGCAAGAGACCCAGTACTTC.

This clonotype occurred many times. CDR3: CASSLGLGLAGGTETQYF. The DNA of the CDR3 is TGTGCCAGCAGCCTCGGACTGGGACTAGCGGGGGGGACAGAGACCCAGTACTTC. The J gene is TRBJ2-5, the V gene TRBV7-3; 16 bases are shared with TRBD2. J gave up 4 bases and V 5 bases, and 10 bases lay outside the gene matches. The CDR3 totals 18 residues. Per the germline V gene, CDR1 is SGHTA and CDR2 is FQGTGA.

In its sample, this clonotype was seen many times. The chain couples TRBV7-8 to TRBJ1-1; TRBD1 might be the D (5 bases). Trimming removed 0 bases at V and 1 base at J, with 9 bases between. Germline loops: CDR1 SGHVS, CDR2 FQNEAQ. This CDR3 has 15 residues. The CDR3 coding sequence is TGTGCCAGCAGCTTAGCTGGGGCCAAGAACACTGAAGCTTTCTTT. Protein product: CASSLAGAKNTEAFF.

For this clonotype: Its ends do not fully match the called genes, so a read error is possible. This sequence joins TRBV6-4 and TRBJ1-1; D is undetermined. CDR1 and CDR2 from the germline V gene are MRHNA and SNTAGT. CDR3 length: 13 amino acids. CDR3: CASSDTSNTGAFF. CDR3 nucleotide sequence: TGTGCCAGCAGTGACACCTCGAACACTGGAGCTTTCTTT.

The J gene is TRBJ1-2, the V gene TRBV29-1; 9 nucleotides align to TRBD1. CDR3 length equals 14 residues. After removal of 2 bases from V and 4 bases from J, the junction contained 5 bases not matched to a gene. From germline, CDR1 is SQVTM and CDR2 ANQGSEA. This CDR3 is CSVERDRAPYGYTF. Written as DNA, the CDR3 is TGCAGCGTTGAACGGGACAGGGCTCCCTATGGCTACACCTTC.